The entry below describes one TCR beta chain. The V segment lost 6 bases and the J segment 4 bases; nucleotides outside the gene matches: 8. Germline V gene sequence: CDR1 KGHSH, CDR2 LQKENI. The CDR3 totals 15 residues. These data belong to a study of cytomegalovirus exposure and HLA in healthy donors. PCR amplification relied on 60 Vbeta primers (plus 13 Jbeta primers). The data were produced by immunoSEQ multiplex PCR, yet TCRdb's version contains in-frame clones alone and is incomplete. This sample has more than 85,000 clones, with roughly 78% found just once. The specimen sequenced was PBMCs. The chain recombines TRBV18 with TRBJ2-3, with 9 nucleotides matching TRBD2. The receptor's source is a woman between 25 and 40 years old in good health and CMV-seronegative. CDR3 protein: CASSPSAGGPDTQYF. CDR3 in DNA: TGTGCCAGCTCGCCGAGCGCGGGGGGGCCAGATACGCAGTATTTT.